This entry lists 22 T cell receptor beta chains sequenced from one sample in a study of T cells after posttransplantation cyclophosphamide. Sequenced by immunoSEQ multiplex PCR; TCRdb stores in-frame clones only, minus some. Of over 5,500 clones in the sample, about 91% were seen once. Input material: CD4+ T cells sorted from blood. Receptors were obtained from a woman in her forties or fifties in good health and a related stem cell transplant donor.

The sample holds one count of this clone. V gene TRBV6-5 combines with J gene TRBJ1-6, with 8 bases fitting TRBD1. The CDR3 consists of 13 residues. V lost 6 bases, J lost 15 bases, and 10 bases stayed unmatched. Germline-derived CDR1 and CDR2 are MNHEY and SVGAGI. CDR3 sequence (DNA): TGTGCCAGCAGCTTGACAGGGGCTCAGGTCCTCCACTTT. Residues: CASSLTGAQVLHF.

The V call is TRBV9, the J call TRBJ1-4, with D possibly matching TRBD1 (5 bases). Germline-derived CDR1 and CDR2 are SGDLS and YYNGEE. The CDR3 has 13 amino acids. V lost 3 bases to trimming and J lost 3 bases, with 6 bases between them. CDR3 coding DNA: TGTGCCAGCAGCGGGGGCGCTAATGAAAAACTGTTTTTT. Translating it yields CASSGGANEKLFF.

This clone was recorded only once. The chain carries TRBV20-1 and TRBJ1-2; D is uncertain. CDR3 length: 11 residues. CDR1 is DFQATT, CDR2 SNEGSKA, per germline (reference sequence). V gave up 6 bases and J gave up 0 bases, with 5 bases separating them. The CDR3 loop reads CSAPTNYGYTF. CDR3 nucleotide sequence: TGCAGTGCCCCTACTAACTATGGCTACACCTTC.

The rearrangement joins TRBV5-1 to TRBJ2-7; a weak D match, TRBD1 (6 bases). The CDR3 sequence is 14 residues long. Germline V gene data show CDR1 as SGHRS and CDR2 as YFSETQ. V was shortened by 5 bases and J by 1 base, with 13 bases between the two germline ends. CDR3: CASRGAQGSYEQYF. DNA for the CDR3: TGCGCCAGCAGGGGGGCCCAGGGATCCTACGAGCAGTACTTC.

The chain combines TRBV19 with TRBJ1-5, with 8 bases that match TRBD1. The CDR3 extends over 16 amino acids. Germline V CDR1 and CDR2: LNHDA, SQIVND (reference sequence). V lost 5 bases to trimming and J lost 0 bases; unmatched junction nucleotides: 6. CDR3 residues: CASSGWDRFSNQPQHF. DNA for the CDR3: TGTGCCAGTAGTGGCTGGGACAGGTTTAGCAATCAGCCCCAGCATTTT.

In DNA form, the CDR3 reads TGTGCCAGCAGGATCGGGACAGCCTCTGGAAACACCATATATTTT. Its protein is CASRIGTASGNTIYF. The V gene is TRBV7-8, the J gene TRBJ1-3; 7 bases line up with TRBD1. After removal of 6 bases from V and 0 bases from J, the junction contained 5 bases not matched to a gene. CDR1 is SGHVS, CDR2 FQNEAQ, per germline. CDR3 length: 15 amino acids. Full variable domain (outside the CDR3, taken from reference TRBV7-8 and TRBJ1-3): GAGVSQSPRYKVAKRGQDVALRCDPISGHVSLFWYQQALGQGPEFLTYFQNEAQLDKSGLPSDRFFAERPEGSVSTLKIQRTQQEDSAVYLCASRIGTASGNTIYFGEGSWLTVV.

The chain joins TRBV11-2 to TRBJ2-3, with 7 bases fitting TRBD2. Germline V gene data show CDR1 as SGHAT and CDR2 as FQNNGV. V trimming: 4 bases; J trimming: 0 bases; junction bases outside the gene matches: 4. The CDR3 extends over 15 amino acids. CDR3 coding DNA: TGTGCCAGCAGCTGGTCTAGCGGTAGCACAGATACGCAGTATTTT. Translation gives CASSWSSGSTDTQYF. Full variable domain (remainder filled in from reference TRBV11-2 and TRBJ2-3): EAGVAQSPRYKIIEKRQSVAFWCNPISGHATLYWYQQILGQGPKLLIQFQNNGVVDDSQLPKDRFSAERLKGVDSTLKIQPAKLEDSAVYLCASSWSSGSTDTQYFGPGTRLTVL.

The V gene is TRBV2, the J gene TRBJ2-5; 11 bases are shared with TRBD2. The CDR3 contains 15 residues. The junction had 7 bases not matched to a gene; V was cut back by 5 bases and J by 5 bases. Germline V CDR1 and CDR2: SNHLY, FYNNEI. The CDR3: CASSSRTSGRETQYF. The CDR3 nucleotides are TGTGCCAGCAGTTCCAGGACTAGCGGGCGTGAGACCCAGTACTTC.

This chain links TRBV5-1 with TRBJ2-1; 11 nucleotides match TRBD2. CDR3 length: 16 residues. The germline gives CDR1 SGHRS, CDR2 YFSETQ. V gave up 4 bases and J gave up 7 bases; unmatched junction bases: 10. CDR3 sequence reads: CASSDLDSGGANEQFF. For the CDR3, the DNA is TGCGCCAGCAGCGACCTTGATAGCGGGGGGGCGAATGAGCAGTTCTTC.

This clone was found a few times. The gene calls are TRBV5-4 and TRBJ1-4; D possibly corresponds to TRBD1 (6 bases). The CDR3 length is 16 residues. Trimming removed 4 bases at V and 4 bases at J, with 17 bases between. CDR1 and CDR2 (germline): SGHNT, YYREEE (reference sequence). For the CDR3, the DNA is TGTGCCAGCAGCGTTCCAGGGGCCGATAGTAATGAAAAACTGTTTTTT. Its protein product is CASSVPGADSNEKLFF.

The V call is TRBV25-1, the J call TRBJ1-1, with 7 bases fitting TRBD1. J lost 5 bases, V lost 3 bases, and 6 bases had no gene match. The CDR3 sequence is 14 residues long. The germline CDR1 and CDR2 sequences are MGHDK and SYGVNS. CDR3 sequence: CASSEAGGHTEAFF. The CDR3 DNA reads TGTGCCAGCAGTGAGGCAGGGGGGCATACTGAAGCTTTCTTT. Full variable domain (outside the CDR3, taken from reference TRBV25-1 and TRBJ1-1): EADIYQTPRYLVIGTGKKITLECSQTMGHDKMYWYQQDPGMELHLIHYSYGVNSTEKGDLSSESTVSRIRTEHFPLTLESARPSHTSQYLCASSEAGGHTEAFFGQGTRLTVV.

This clone was recorded only once. CDR3 nucleotides: TGCGCCAGCAGCTTTAATCCCCAGGGGGCGTTGAACACTGAAGCTTTCTTT. This gives the protein CASSFNPQGALNTEAFF. The chain is built from TRBV5-1 and TRBJ1-1, with 8 bases aligning to TRBD1. The CDR3 loop spans 17 amino acids. CDR1 SGHRS and CDR2 YFSETQ come from the germline V gene. Losses at the gene ends were 2 bases for V and 0 bases for J; bases not matched to a gene: 9.

In its sample, this clone was seen once. The chain carries TRBV27 and TRBJ2-3; TRBD1 matches 10 bases. V gave up 5 bases and J gave up 1 base; unmatched junction bases: 3. Per germline, CDR1 MNHEY and CDR2 SMNVEV (reference sequence). The CDR3 covers 15 residues. The CDR3 bases are TGTGCCAGCAGTGTGGGGACAGGGGGCACAGATACGCAGTATTTT. This codes for CASSVGTGGTDTQYF.

This chain's CDR3 is CASGMGHFPYNEQFF. Written as DNA, the CDR3 is TGTGCTAGTGGCATGGGACATTTCCCCTACAATGAGCAGTTCTTC. This sequence joins TRBV12-5 and TRBJ2-1, with D maybe TRBD1 (6 bases). This CDR3 has 15 residues. Germline V gene data show CDR1 as LGHNT and CDR2 as FRNRAP. The V end was cut by 6 bases, the J end by 2 bases, with 14 bases between. Looking up the rest from reference TRBV12-5 and TRBJ2-1 gives the full variable domain: DARVTQTPRHKVTEMGQEVTMRCQPILGHNTVFWYRQTMMQGLELLAYFRNRAPLDDSGMPKDRFSAEMPDATLATLKIQPSEPRDSAVYFCASGMGHFPYNEQFFGPGTRLTVL.

This chain joins TRBV7-6 and TRBJ2-7; D is ambiguous. The germline CDR1 and CDR2 sequences are SGHVS and FNYEAQ. V was clipped by 1 base and J by 2 bases, with 9 bases between them. This CDR3 is built from 14 residues. The chain's CDR3 is CASSLELSTYEQYF. For the CDR3, the DNA is TGTGCCAGCAGCTTAGAGCTCTCCACCTACGAGCAGTACTTC.

The chain couples TRBV28 to TRBJ2-4; no firm D call. Between the trimmed V and J ends, which lost 5 bases and 9 bases, there was a span of 17 bases. Germline CDR1 MDHEN, CDR2 SYDVKM. The CDR3 runs 14 residues. The DNA for the CDR3 is TGTGCCAGCAGTCAAGTAGTGTCCCCGGGCATTCAGTACTTC. It yields the protein CASSQVVSPGIQYF.

This chain links TRBV19 with TRBJ1-5; D call uncertain. V lost 5 bases, J lost 6 bases, and 14 bases lay in between. CDR1 LNHDA and CDR2 SQIVND come from the germline V gene (reference sequence). This CDR3 has 14 residues. This chain's CDR3 is CASSLVEAAQPQHF. The CDR3 DNA reads TGTGCCAGTAGTCTGGTGGAGGCGGCTCAGCCCCAGCATTTT.

In the case of this clone: One end of the junction does not line up with germline, which may come from a read error. J is TRBJ2-1 and V is TRBV10-1; D is perhaps TRBD2 (6 bases). Per germline, CDR1 WNHNN and CDR2 SYGVQD (reference sequence). The CDR3 extends over 14 amino acids. In DNA, the CDR3 is TGCGCCAGCAGTGATCGGGAGTCCTTCAATGAGCAGTTCTTC. Protein: CASSDRESFNEQFF.

This chain connects TRBV5-1 to TRBJ2-5, with a weak D call TRBD2 (5 bases). Per germline, CDR1 SGHRS and CDR2 YFSETQ. This CDR3 has 14 residues. Trimming shortened V by 1 base and J by 2 bases, and 9 bases separated the two germline ends. The CDR3 coding sequence is TGCGCCAGCAGCTTGCAGGACTCACAAGAGACCCAGTACTTC. Its translation is CASSLQDSQETQYF.

The count of this clone is one. The rearrangement uses TRBV18 and TRBJ1-1; 8 bases align to TRBD1. This CDR3 comprises 12 residues. V trimming: 8 bases; J trimming: 1 base; junction bases outside the gene matches: 0. CDR1 is KGHSH and CDR2 is LQKENI in the germline V gene. CDR3 region: CASGQGNTEAFF. DNA for the CDR3: TGTGCCAGCGGACAGGGGAACACTGAAGCTTTCTTT.

J is TRBJ2-1 and V is TRBV6-5, with D possibly TRBD2 on 7 matching bases. The CDR3 is made up of 14 amino acids. V lost 6 bases and J 1 base, leaving 10 bases between the germline ends. Germline V gene sequence: CDR1 MNHEY, CDR2 SVGAGI. The DNA for the CDR3 is TGTGCCAGCAGCAAGGGGGGGTCCTACAATGAGCAGTTCTTC. Encoded protein: CASSKGGSYNEQFF.

The rearrangement joins TRBV6-1 to TRBJ2-1; 8 bases line up with TRBD1. CDR1 MNHNS and CDR2 SASEGT come from the germline V gene. V lost 2 bases and J lost 10; bases outside the gene matches: 7. The CDR3 is 14 residues long. The CDR3 reads CASSESGQGNEQFF. The CDR3 coding sequence is TGTGCCAGCAGTGAAAGCGGACAGGGTAACGAGCAGTTCTTC.